This T cell receptor beta chain was sequenced during a study of blood T cell repertoires in COVID-19. Study overall: Donors in the United States, Italy and Spain gave samples during acute or convalescent COVID-19.

The CDR3 totals 13 residues. The V and J ends lost 4 bases and 6 bases, in that order; junction bases with no gene match: 2. Germline values: CDR1 SGHKS, CDR2 YYEKEE (reference sequence). People in the exposed group encountered a COVID-19 case within 2 weeks before entering the study. Generated by immunoSEQ multiplex PCR, the TCRdb table keeps only in-frame clones and is missing some. The table has over 350,000 clones, just over 90% seen once. The rearrangement uses TRBV5-5 and TRBJ2-3; 10 positions agree with TRBD2. Sample: PBMCs or T cells enriched from blood (not recorded which). The sequence was obtained from a woman aged 40-49 years who had been exposed to COVID-19. For the CDR3, the DNA is TGTGCCAGCAGCCCTAGCGGGAGTGATACGCAGTATTTT. Its protein is CASSPSGSDTQYF.